One sample yielded the 25 T cell receptor beta chains listed below, sequenced in a study of cytomegalovirus exposure and HLA in healthy donors. Use of 60 Vbeta and 13 Jbeta primers characterized the PCR. TCRdb keeps only in-frame clones here, not all; method: immunoSEQ multiplex PCR. The sample table includes 65,000 to 80,000 clones. What was sequenced was PBMCs. These receptors were taken from a man aged 30-40 years in good health and CMV-seronegative.

This chain uses TRBV5-1 with TRBJ1-2, with 8 positions matching TRBD1. The CDR3 runs 13 residues. The V segment lost 2 bases and the J segment 8 bases; nucleotides outside the gene matches: 5. Per germline, CDR1 SGHRS and CDR2 YFSETQ. The CDR3: CASSLGQGFGYTF. The CDR3, as DNA: TGCGCCAGCAGCTTAGGACAGGGATTCGGCTACACCTTC.

The chain links TRBV5-6 to TRBJ1-2; 7 bases fit TRBD1. Germline assignment: CDR1 SGHDT and CDR2 YYEEEE. J gave up 8 bases and V 1 base, and 20 bases lay outside the gene matches. The CDR3 consists of 18 residues. This CDR3 reads CASSLPSRQGRFEGGYTF. In DNA, the CDR3 is TGTGCCAGCAGCTTGCCTTCTAGACAGGGCCGTTTTGAGGGGGGCTACACCTTC.

The genes are TRBV7-8 and TRBJ1-1; 7 nucleotides agree with TRBD1. The CDR3 is made up of 14 amino acids. V trimming: 8 bases; J trimming: 1 base; junction bases outside the gene matches: 7. Looked up from germline, CDR1 is SGHVS and CDR2 is FQNEAQ. CDR3 protein: CASGVGGSNTEAFF. The DNA for the CDR3 is TGTGCCAGCGGGGTAGGGGGCTCGAACACTGAAGCTTTCTTT.

The chain joins TRBV6-6 to TRBJ2-1; a weak D match, TRBD2 (6 bases). Trimming cost V 0 bases and J 10 bases, with 19 bases left between them. This CDR3 region has 16 residues. CDR1 is MNHNY, CDR2 SVGAGI, per germline (reference sequence). The CDR3 protein is CASSYSNAGGQSEQFF. The CDR3 DNA is TGTGCCAGCAGTTACTCGAACGCCGGAGGGCAATCCGAGCAGTTCTTC.

This chain uses TRBV4-2 with TRBJ2-7; a weak D match, TRBD2 (7 bases). The germline V gene encodes CDR1 LGHNA and CDR2 YNFKEQ. V lost 5 bases and J 5 bases, leaving 16 bases between the germline ends. This CDR3 is 14 amino acids long. CDR3 residues: CASSLGRGKNEQYF. In DNA, the CDR3 is TGTGCCAGCAGCTTGGGGAGGGGGAAGAACGAGCAGTACTTC.

The rearrangement links TRBV7-9 to TRBJ2-7; 10 bases align to TRBD1. The V segment lost 8 bases and the J segment 3 bases; nucleotides outside the gene matches: 4. The CDR3 loop spans 13 amino acids. Germline V gene sequence: CDR1 SEHNR, CDR2 FQNEAQ (reference sequence). CDR3 sequence: CASLGTGVYEQYF. CDR3 sequence (DNA): TGTGCCAGCCTAGGGACAGGGGTCTACGAGCAGTACTTC.

The genes are TRBV7-6 and TRBJ2-5, with 7 bases aligning to TRBD1. Per germline, CDR1 SGHVS and CDR2 FNYEAQ. The V gene end was trimmed by 2 bases and the J gene end by 5 bases; junction bases not matched to a gene: 8. The CDR3 runs to 15 residues. The CDR3 nucleotides are TGTGCCAGCAGCTTAACGACAGGGTTCACGGAGACCCAGTACTTC. Translating it yields CASSLTTGFTETQYF.

This sequence joins TRBV6-1 and TRBJ2-5; a weak D match, TRBD1 (5 bases). The CDR3 length is 13 residues. Germline CDR1 MNHNS, CDR2 SASEGT. V lost 2 bases to trimming and J lost 10 bases, with 14 bases between them. This chain's CDR3 is CASSERRGSGQYF. CDR3 DNA sequence: TGTGCCAGCAGTGAACGAAGGGGATCGGGCCAGTACTTC.

The chain has TRBV18 and TRBJ1-6; the match to TRBD1 covers 9 bases. The CDR3 totals 17 residues. V shed 5 bases and J 2 bases; nucleotides not matched to a gene: 7. Germline-derived CDR1 and CDR2 are KGHSH and LQKENI. Here the CDR3 reads CASSARGQGTYNSPLHF. CDR3 nucleotides: TGTGCCAGCTCAGCACGGGGACAGGGAACCTATAATTCACCCCTCCACTTT.

This chain links TRBV6-5 with TRBJ1-1; D not certain. This CDR3 region has 12 residues. CDR1 MNHEY and CDR2 SVGAGI come from the germline V gene. V was trimmed by 8 bases and J by 3 bases, leaving 10 bases between them. The CDR3 is CASGKGDTEAFF. In nucleotides, the CDR3 is TGTGCCAGCGGTAAGGGAGACACTGAAGCTTTCTTT.

This clone is labeled medium-sized (0.01 to 0.1%) based on frequency. This chain joins TRBV4-2 and TRBJ1-4, with TRBD1 identical over 7 bases. The V and J ends lost 0 bases and 4 bases, in that order; junction bases with no gene match: 2. This CDR3 is 15 amino acids long. The V gene's germline CDR1 is LGHNA and CDR2 YNFKEQ. This CDR3 reads CASSQEGQINEKLFF. The CDR3 bases are TGTGCCAGCAGCCAAGAGGGACAGATTAATGAAAAACTGTTTTTT.

The chain carries TRBV9 and TRBJ2-7, with D perhaps matching TRBD2 (5 bases). V was clipped by 3 bases and J by 0 bases, with 13 bases between them. From germline, CDR1 is SGDLS and CDR2 YYNGEE. The length of the CDR3 is 15 residues. The CDR3: CASSAQLGSSYEQYF. The CDR3 nucleotides are TGTGCCAGCAGCGCGCAACTTGGGAGCTCCTACGAGCAGTACTTC.

The CDR3 loop is CASSQDTGLASAQYF. DNA for the CDR3: TGTGCCAGCAGCCAAGATACAGGACTAGCCAGCGCCCAGTACTTC. The chain is built from TRBV4-2 and TRBJ2-5; 8 positions agree with TRBD2. Trimming took 0 bases from V and 9 from J; bases not matched to a gene: 9. Germline loops: CDR1 LGHNA, CDR2 YNFKEQ. This CDR3 is 15 amino acids long.

The chain recombines TRBV7-6 with TRBJ2-5; possibly TRBD2 for D (7 bases). Germline CDR1 is SGHVS and CDR2 is FNYEAQ. The CDR3 length is 17 residues. V was cut by 5 bases and J by 1 base, with 20 bases left in between. The CDR3 reads CASSNTIKAGAQETQYF. The CDR3 bases are TGTGCCAGCAGCAACACCATAAAGGCGGGGGCCCAAGAGACCCAGTACTTC.

CDR3 region: CASSLGQGYRQPQHF. As DNA, the CDR3 is TGTGCCAGCAGTTTAGGGCAGGGGTATAGGCAGCCCCAGCATTTT. The rearrangement joins TRBV28 to TRBJ1-5, with D tentatively TRBD1 (6 bases). V was trimmed by 2 bases and J by 7 bases, leaving 15 bases between them. Germline lookup yields CDR1 MDHEN and CDR2 SYDVKM. The length of the CDR3 is 15 residues.

The chain joins TRBV4-1 to TRBJ2-7; tentatively, D is TRBD1 (5 bases). The CDR3 has 16 residues. Trimming pared 1 base from V and 0 bases from J, leaving 13 bases between. Germline values: CDR1 MGHRA, CDR2 YSYEKL. CDR3 protein: CASSQVTARDSYEQYF. In DNA form, the CDR3 reads TGCGCCAGCAGCCAAGTTACAGCCAGGGACTCCTACGAGCAGTACTTC.

This chain uses TRBV7-9 with TRBJ2-5; a possible D gene is TRBD2 (7 bases). The V and J ends lost 5 bases and 2 bases respectively, with 12 bases between them. The CDR3 is 14 amino acids. Germline assignment: CDR1 SEHNR and CDR2 FQNEAQ (reference sequence). In DNA, the CDR3 is TGTGCCAGCAGCCGGGGGGCCACACAAGAGACCCAGTACTTC. It encodes CASSRGATQETQYF. The variable domain in full, completed from reference TRBV7-9 and TRBJ2-5, reads DTGVSQNPRHKITKRGQNVTFRCDPISEHNRLYWYRQTLGQGPEFLTYFQNEAQLEKSRLLSDRFSAERPKGSFSTLEIQRTEQGDSAMYLCASSRGATQETQYFGPGTRLLVL.

J is TRBJ1-1 and V is TRBV6-1; D might be TRBD1 (5 bases). The CDR3 length is 11 residues. Per germline, CDR1 MNHNS and CDR2 SASEGT. Trimming removed 8 bases from V and 7 bases from J, with 11 bases in between. The CDR3 spells CASRREDEAFF. CDR3 DNA sequence: TGTGCCAGCCGCAGGGAGGATGAAGCTTTCTTT.

The chain uses TRBV9 and TRBJ2-4; TRBD2 agrees at 10 bases. The CDR3 runs 14 residues. The germline CDR1 and CDR2 sequences are SGDLS and YYNGEE. With V trimmed by 4 bases and J by 8 bases, 6 bases remained unmatched. The DNA for the CDR3 is TGTGCCAGCAGCCAAACTAGCGGGAACTACATTCAGTACTTC. This translates into CASSQTSGNYIQYF.

CDR3 coding DNA: TGTGCCAGCAGTTTAATTGGGGGGACCTACGAGCAGTACTTC. It encodes CASSLIGGTYEQYF. The chain carries TRBV27 and TRBJ2-7; D is perhaps TRBD2 (6 bases). Deletions cut 2 bases from V and 2 bases from J, with 10 bases between. The germline CDR1 and CDR2 sequences are MNHEY and SMNVEV (reference sequence). The CDR3 length is 14 residues.

The chain is built from TRBV4-3 and TRBJ1-2; D may be TRBD1 (5 bases). The V and J ends lost 0 bases and 3 bases respectively, with 11 bases between them. Germline assignment: CDR1 LGHNA and CDR2 YSLEER. The CDR3 is 15 residues long. The CDR3 loop reads CASSQELGVDYGYTF. CDR3 nucleotide sequence: TGCGCCAGCAGCCAAGAATTAGGGGTGGACTATGGCTACACCTTC.

V usage is TRBV6-5 and J usage is TRBJ2-3; D ambiguous. The length of the CDR3 is 15 residues. Looked up from germline, CDR1 is MNHEY and CDR2 is SVGAGI. V was pared by 2 bases and J by 2 bases, with 11 bases between. The CDR3 nucleotides read TGTGCCAGCAGTTACGAGACTGATGCCACAGATACGCAGTATTTT. Translated, it gives CASSYETDATDTQYF.

The chain recombines TRBV29-1 with TRBJ2-3, with 11 bases lining up with TRBD1. Unmatched junction bases numbered 9, after V lost 6 bases and J lost 4 bases. The CDR3 consists of 15 residues. Germline lookup yields CDR1 SQVTM and CDR2 ANQGSEA. The DNA of the CDR3 is TGCAGCGTGGGGGGGGACAGGGGGTTAGCAGATACGCAGTATTTT. Translating gives CSVGGDRGLADTQYF.

The chain recombines TRBV19 with TRBJ1-5; TRBD1 is a possible D gene (6 bases). The CDR3 is 16 residues long. CDR1 and CDR2 (germline): LNHDA, SQIVND (reference sequence). V was cut by 6 bases and J by 0 bases, with 15 bases left in between. The CDR3 DNA follows: TGTGCCAGTAGCCCCCAGGGGCGGAATAGCAATCAGCCCCAGCATTTT. Protein sequence: CASSPQGRNSNQPQHF.

This rearrangement joins TRBV7-9 to TRBJ1-2, with 7 nucleotides matching TRBD1. CDR3 length: 17 amino acids. Germline CDR1 is SEHNR and CDR2 is FQNEAQ (reference sequence). V dropped 0 bases and J dropped 5; count of bases not matched to a gene: 12. This chain's CDR3 is CASSLAGTQGEGYGYTF. CDR3 bases: TGTGCCAGCAGCTTAGCTGGGACGCAGGGGGAAGGTTATGGCTACACCTTC.